The 9 T cell receptor beta chains reported below all come from one sample, sequenced in a study of T cells in Graves' hyperthyroidism and ophthalmopathy. RNA transcripts provided the source from which TCR beta CDR3 regions were amplified. Initially, a first-round RT-PCR of the TCR CDR3 employed the HTBI primer set. One entry per CDR3 protein, called by TCRdb with MiXCR from the multiplex PCR reads. Among about 640,000 distinct CDR3 sequences listed, about 45% were seen once. Source material: peripheral blood or thyroid tissue (not recorded which). The origin of the receptors is an adult man with Graves' disease, either hyperthyroidism or ophthalmopathy (not recorded which).

The chain has TRBV19 and TRBJ1-2; D remains ambiguous. CDR1 is LNHDA and CDR2 is SQIVND in the germline V gene (reference sequence). V lost 9 bases, J lost 2 bases, and 25 bases lay in between. The CDR3 is 17 amino acids. The CDR3 DNA reads as TGTGCCAGCAGCCAAGAGGGCGGCGTAAGTGGGAACTATGGCTACACCTTC. It translates to CASSQEGGVSGNYGYTF.

The chain carries TRBV29-1 and TRBJ1-3, with 7 bases fitting TRBD1. The CDR3 is 13 residues long. Germline V lookup: CDR1 SQVTM, CDR2 ANQGSEA. Trimming removed 7 bases from V and 3 bases from J; junction bases left unmatched: 6. This CDR3 reads CSGSTGFGNTIYF. The CDR3 nucleotides read TGCAGCGGTTCGACAGGGTTTGGAAACACCATATATTTT.

Only a few counts were recorded for this clonotype. The V call is TRBV2, the J call TRBJ2-5, with 8 bases fitting TRBD2. J was trimmed by 4 bases and V by 8 bases; bases with no gene match: 9. From germline, CDR1 is SNHLY and CDR2 FYNNEI. The CDR3 loop spans 14 amino acids. For the CDR3, the DNA is TGTGCCAGCTCACCACCTGCGGGAGGAGAGACCCAGTACTTC. This translates into CASSPPAGGETQYF. Full variable domain (missing parts from reference TRBV2 and TRBJ2-5): EPEVTQTPSHQVTQMGQEVILRCVPISNHLYFYWYRQILGQKVEFLVSFYNNEISEKSEIFDDQFSVERPDGSNFTLKIRSTKLEDSAMYFCASSPPAGGETQYFGPGTRLLVL.

The V gene is TRBV7-9, the J gene TRBJ1-1; TRBD1 matches at 11 bases. Germline V gives CDR1 SEHNR, CDR2 FQNEAQ (reference sequence). Trimming at V came to 6 bases and at J to 0 bases, leaving 15 bases not matched to a gene. This CDR3 is built from 19 residues. In DNA, the CDR3 is TGTGCCAGCAGGCTGCCTTGGACAGGGGGCGGCATTATGAACACTGAAGCTTTCTTT. Encoded protein: CASRLPWTGGGIMNTEAFF.

The chain links TRBV13 to TRBJ1-3, with D unclear. CDR1 and CDR2 (germline): PRHDT, FYEKMQ (reference sequence). The CDR3 is made up of 15 amino acids. V was pared by 5 bases and J by 0 bases, with 11 bases between. This CDR3 reads CASSLGIHSGNTIYF. In nucleotides, the CDR3 is TGTGCCAGCAGCCTCGGGATTCACTCTGGAAACACCATATATTTT.

The CDR3 here is CSVVRDIPYEQYF. CDR3 bases: TGCAGCGTTGTCCGGGACATACCCTACGAGCAGTACTTC. The genes are TRBV29-1 and TRBJ2-7, with D tentatively TRBD1 (6 bases). Trimming took off 4 bases at V and 2 bases at J, with 12 bases between the two ends. Per germline, CDR1 SQVTM and CDR2 ANQGSEA. The CDR3 consists of 13 residues.

V is TRBV6-5 and J is TRBJ1-4, with a weak D call TRBD1 (5 bases). This CDR3 is built from 13 residues. Germline V gene lookup returns CDR1 MNHEY and CDR2 SVGAGI. The V gene lost 4 bases and the J gene lost 7 bases, with 10 bases spanning the gap. CDR3 in amino acids: CASSLGGAEKLFF. The CDR3 nucleotides read TGTGCCAGCAGTTTAGGAGGGGCTGAAAAACTGTTTTTT.

This clonotype was seen a handful of times. CDR3 protein: CSANRDTSTEAFF. DNA of the CDR3: TGCAGTGCGAACAGGGATACGAGCACTGAAGCTTTCTTT. The rearrangement uses TRBV20-1 and TRBJ1-1, with a weak D call TRBD1 (6 bases). The CDR3 is 13 residues long. Germline CDR1 and CDR2: DFQATT and SNEGSKA (reference sequence). V shed 6 bases and J shed 4 bases, with 15 bases lying between them.

This clonotype was recorded many times. The chain joins TRBV24-1 to TRBJ2-5, with D maybe TRBD1 (6 bases). Deletions cut 12 bases from V and 0 bases from J, with 16 bases between. The CDR3 spans 14 residues. From germline, CDR1 is KGHDR and CDR2 SFDVKD. In DNA form, the CDR3 reads TGTGCCGGACTGGACGCAGGGGACCAAGAGACCCAGTACTTC. As protein: CAGLDAGDQETQYF.